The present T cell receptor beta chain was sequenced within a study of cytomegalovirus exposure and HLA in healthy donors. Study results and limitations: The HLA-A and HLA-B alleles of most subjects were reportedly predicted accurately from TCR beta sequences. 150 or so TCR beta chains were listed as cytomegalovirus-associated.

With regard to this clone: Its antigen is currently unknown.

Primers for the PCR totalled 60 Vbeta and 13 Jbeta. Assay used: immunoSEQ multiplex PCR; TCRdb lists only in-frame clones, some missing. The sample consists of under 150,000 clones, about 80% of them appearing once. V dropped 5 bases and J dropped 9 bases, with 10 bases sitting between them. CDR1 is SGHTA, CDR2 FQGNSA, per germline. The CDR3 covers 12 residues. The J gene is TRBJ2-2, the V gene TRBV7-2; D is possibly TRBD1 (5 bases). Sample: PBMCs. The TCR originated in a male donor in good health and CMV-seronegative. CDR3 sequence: CASSPGSWELFF. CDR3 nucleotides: TGTGCCAGCAGCCCAGGGTCCTGGGAGCTGTTTTTT.